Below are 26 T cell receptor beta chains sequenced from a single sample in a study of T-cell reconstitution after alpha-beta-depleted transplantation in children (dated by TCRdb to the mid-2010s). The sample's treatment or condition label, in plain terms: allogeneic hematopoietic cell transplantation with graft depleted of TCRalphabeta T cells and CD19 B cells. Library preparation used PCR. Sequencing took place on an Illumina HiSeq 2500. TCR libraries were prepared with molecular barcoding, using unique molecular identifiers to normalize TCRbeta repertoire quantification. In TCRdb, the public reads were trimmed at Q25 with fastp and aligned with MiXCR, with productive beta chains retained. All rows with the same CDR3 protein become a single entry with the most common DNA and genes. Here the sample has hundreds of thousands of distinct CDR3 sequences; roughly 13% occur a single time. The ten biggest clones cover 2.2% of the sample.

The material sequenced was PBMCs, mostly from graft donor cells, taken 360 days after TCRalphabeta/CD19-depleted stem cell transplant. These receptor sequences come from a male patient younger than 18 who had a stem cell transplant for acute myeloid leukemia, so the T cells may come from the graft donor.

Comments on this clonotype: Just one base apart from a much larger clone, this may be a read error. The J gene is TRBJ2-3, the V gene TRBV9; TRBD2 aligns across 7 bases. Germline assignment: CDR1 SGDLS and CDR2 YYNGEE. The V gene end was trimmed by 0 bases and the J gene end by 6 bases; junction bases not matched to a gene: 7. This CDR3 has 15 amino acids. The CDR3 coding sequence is TGTGCCAGCAGCGTAGTGGGCGGGGGATTGGATACGCAGTATTTT. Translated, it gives CASSVVGGGLDTQYF.

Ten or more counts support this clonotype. CDR3 coding DNA: TGCGCCAGCAGCCAAGAGAGACCTGGCGGGAGGGCCTTCAATGAGCAGTTCTTC. Encoded protein: CASSQERPGGRAFNEQFF. The gene calls are TRBV4-3 and TRBJ2-1; 9 nucleotides match TRBD2. Germline V gives CDR1 LGHNA, CDR2 YSLEER. The CDR3 loop spans 18 amino acids. V was clipped by 0 bases and J by 6 bases; unmatched bases: 12.

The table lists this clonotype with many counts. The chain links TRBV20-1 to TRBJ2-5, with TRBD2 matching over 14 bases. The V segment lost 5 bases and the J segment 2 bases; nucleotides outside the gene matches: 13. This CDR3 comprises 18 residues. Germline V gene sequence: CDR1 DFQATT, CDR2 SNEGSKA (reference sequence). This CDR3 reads CSAALGLAGAVEQETQYF. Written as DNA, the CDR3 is TGCAGTGCTGCCCTGGGACTAGCGGGAGCGGTGGAACAAGAGACCCAGTACTTC.

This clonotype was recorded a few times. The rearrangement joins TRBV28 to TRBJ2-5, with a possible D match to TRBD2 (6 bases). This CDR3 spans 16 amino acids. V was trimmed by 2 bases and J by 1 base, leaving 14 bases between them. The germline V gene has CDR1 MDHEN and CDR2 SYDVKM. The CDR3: CASSLPLRGAQETQYF. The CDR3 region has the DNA TGTGCCAGCAGTTTACCACTCCGCGGGGCCCAAGAGACCCAGTACTTC. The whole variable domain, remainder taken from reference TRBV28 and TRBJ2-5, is DVKVTQSSRYLVKRTGEKVFLECVQDMDHENMFWYRQDPGLGLRLIYFSYDVKMKEKGDIPEGYSVSREKKERFSLILESASTNQTSMYLCASSLPLRGAQETQYFGPGTRLLVL.

For the CDR3, the DNA is TGTGCCAGCAGCTTTATCGGAAACTATGGCTACACCTTC. Translation: CASSFIGNYGYTF. The rearrangement uses TRBV7-2 and TRBJ1-2; D is unclear. V was cut by 3 bases and J by 2 bases, with 7 bases left in between. The CDR3 totals 13 residues. Germline V CDR1 and CDR2: SGHTA, FQGNSA. Based on the CDR3 plus reference TRBV7-2 and TRBJ1-2, the full variable domain is GAGVSQSPSNKVTEKGKDVELRCDPISGHTALYWYRQSLGQGLEFLIYFQGNSAPDKSGLPSDRFSAERTGGSVSTLTIQRTQQEDSAVYLCASSFIGNYGYTFGSGTRLTVV.

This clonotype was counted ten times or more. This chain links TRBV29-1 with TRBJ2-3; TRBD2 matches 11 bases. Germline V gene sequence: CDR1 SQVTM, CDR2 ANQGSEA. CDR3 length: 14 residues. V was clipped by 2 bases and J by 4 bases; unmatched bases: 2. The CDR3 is CSVEIAGGADTQYF. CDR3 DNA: TGCAGCGTTGAAATAGCGGGAGGGGCAGATACGCAGTATTTT.

The DNA of the CDR3 is TGTGCCAGCAGTTTAGAATTCGGGCGCACAGATACGCAGTATTTT. Its protein is CASSLEFGRTDTQYF. The rearrangement joins TRBV28 to TRBJ2-3; no clear D gene. The length of the CDR3 is 15 residues. Germline lookup yields CDR1 MDHEN and CDR2 SYDVKM. V was pared by 2 bases and J by 1 base, with 10 bases between.

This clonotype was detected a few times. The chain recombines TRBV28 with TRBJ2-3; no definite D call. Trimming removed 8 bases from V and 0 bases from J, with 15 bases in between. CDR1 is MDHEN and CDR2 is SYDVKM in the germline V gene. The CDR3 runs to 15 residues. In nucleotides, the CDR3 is TGTGCCAGCGGGTCCGGGTCTAGGAGCACAGATACGCAGTATTTT. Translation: CASGSGSRSTDTQYF.

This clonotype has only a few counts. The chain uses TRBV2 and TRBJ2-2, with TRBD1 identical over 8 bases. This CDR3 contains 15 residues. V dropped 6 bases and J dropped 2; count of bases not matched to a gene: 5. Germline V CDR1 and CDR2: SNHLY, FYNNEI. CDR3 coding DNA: TGTGCCAGCAGGACAGGGGATCTTAACACCGGGGAGCTGTTTTTT. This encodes CASRTGDLNTGELFF.

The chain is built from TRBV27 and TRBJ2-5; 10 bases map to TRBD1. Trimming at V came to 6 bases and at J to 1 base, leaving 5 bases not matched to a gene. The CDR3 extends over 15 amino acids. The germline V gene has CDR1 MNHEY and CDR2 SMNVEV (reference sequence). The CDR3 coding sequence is TGTGCCAGCAGCCGCCGGGACAGGGGCCAAGAGACCCAGTACTTC. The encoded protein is CASSRRDRGQETQYF.

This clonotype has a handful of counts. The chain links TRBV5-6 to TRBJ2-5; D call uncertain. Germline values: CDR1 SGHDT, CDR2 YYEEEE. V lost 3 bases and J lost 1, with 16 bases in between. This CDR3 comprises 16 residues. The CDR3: CASSWTRRIIQETQYF. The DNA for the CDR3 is TGTGCCAGCAGCTGGACCAGGCGTATCATCCAAGAGACCCAGTACTTC.

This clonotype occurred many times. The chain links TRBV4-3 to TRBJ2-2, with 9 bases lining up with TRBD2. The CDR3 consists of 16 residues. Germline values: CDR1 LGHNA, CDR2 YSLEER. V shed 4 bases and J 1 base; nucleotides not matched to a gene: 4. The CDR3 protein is CASSPRLAVNTGELFF. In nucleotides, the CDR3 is TGCGCCAGCAGCCCCCGACTAGCGGTGAACACCGGGGAGCTGTTTTTT.

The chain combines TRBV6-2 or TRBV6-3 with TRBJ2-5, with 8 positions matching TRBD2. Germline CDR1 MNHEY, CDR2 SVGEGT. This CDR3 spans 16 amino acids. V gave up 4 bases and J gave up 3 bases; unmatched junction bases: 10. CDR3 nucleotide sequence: TGTGCCAGCAGTTCGAGAAGAGCGGGAGAAAAAGAGACCCAGTACTTC. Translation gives CASSSRRAGEKETQYF.

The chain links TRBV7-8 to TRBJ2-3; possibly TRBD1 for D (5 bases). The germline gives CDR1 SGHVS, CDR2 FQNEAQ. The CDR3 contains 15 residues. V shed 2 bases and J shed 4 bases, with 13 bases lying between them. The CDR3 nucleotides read TGTGCCAGCAGCTTATTTCGCAGGGCAGCAGATACGCAGTATTTT. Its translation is CASSLFRRAADTQYF.

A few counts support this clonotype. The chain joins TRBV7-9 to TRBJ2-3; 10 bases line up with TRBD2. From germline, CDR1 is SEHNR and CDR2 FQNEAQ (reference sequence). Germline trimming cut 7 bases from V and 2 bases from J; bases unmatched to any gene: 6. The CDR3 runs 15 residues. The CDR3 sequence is CASTLGLAPTDTQYF. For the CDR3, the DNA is TGTGCCAGCACTTTGGGACTAGCGCCCACAGATACGCAGTATTTT.

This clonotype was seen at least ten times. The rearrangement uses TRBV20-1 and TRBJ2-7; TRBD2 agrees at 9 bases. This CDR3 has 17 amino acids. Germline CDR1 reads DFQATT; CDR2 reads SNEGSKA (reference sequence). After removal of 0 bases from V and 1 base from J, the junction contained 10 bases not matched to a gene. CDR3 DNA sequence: TGCAGTGCTAGAGATCATAGGAATAGCGGGAGTTCCTACGAGCAGTACTTC. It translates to CSARDHRNSGSSYEQYF.

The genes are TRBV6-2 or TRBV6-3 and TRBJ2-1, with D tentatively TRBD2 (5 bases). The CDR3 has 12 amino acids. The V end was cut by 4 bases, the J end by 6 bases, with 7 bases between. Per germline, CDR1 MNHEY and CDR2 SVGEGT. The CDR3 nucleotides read TGTGCCAGCAGTTGGACTCCCAATGAGCAGTTCTTC. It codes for CASSWTPNEQFF.

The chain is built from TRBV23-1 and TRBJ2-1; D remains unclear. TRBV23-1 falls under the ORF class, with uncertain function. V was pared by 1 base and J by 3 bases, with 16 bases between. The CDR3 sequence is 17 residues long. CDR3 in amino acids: CASSQFVWAVFYNEQFF. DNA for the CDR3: TGCGCCAGCAGTCAATTCGTGTGGGCAGTTTTCTACAATGAGCAGTTCTTC.

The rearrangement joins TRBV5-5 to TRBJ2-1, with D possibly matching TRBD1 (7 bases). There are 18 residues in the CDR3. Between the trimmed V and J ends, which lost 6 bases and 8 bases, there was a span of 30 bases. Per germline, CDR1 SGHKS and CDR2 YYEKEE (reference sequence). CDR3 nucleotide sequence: TGTGCCAGCACCGAATTGGGACAGCGTTATCCCGGGAGCGATGAGCAGTTCTTC. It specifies CASTELGQRYPGSDEQFF.

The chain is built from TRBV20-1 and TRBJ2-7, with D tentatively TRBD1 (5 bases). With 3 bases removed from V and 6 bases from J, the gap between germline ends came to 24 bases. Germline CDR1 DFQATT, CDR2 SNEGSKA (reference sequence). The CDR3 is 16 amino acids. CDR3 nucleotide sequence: TGCAGTGCTAGGACTGAGATAGGCAGGGCAACCTCCGAGCAGTACTTC. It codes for CSARTEIGRATSEQYF.

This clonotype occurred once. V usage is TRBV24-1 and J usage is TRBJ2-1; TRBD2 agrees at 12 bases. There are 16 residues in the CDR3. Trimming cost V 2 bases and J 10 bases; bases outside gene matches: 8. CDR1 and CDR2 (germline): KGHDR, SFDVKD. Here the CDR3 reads CATSDWTSGELREQFF. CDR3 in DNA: TGTGCCACCAGTGATTGGACTAGCGGGGAACTAAGGGAGCAGTTCTTC.

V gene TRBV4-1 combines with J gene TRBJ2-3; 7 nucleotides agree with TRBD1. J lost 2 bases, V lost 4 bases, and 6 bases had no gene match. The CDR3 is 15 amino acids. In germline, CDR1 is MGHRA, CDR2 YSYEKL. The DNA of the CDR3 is TGCGCCAGCAGCCGCGGACAGGCGCTCACAGATACGCAGTATTTT. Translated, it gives CASSRGQALTDTQYF.

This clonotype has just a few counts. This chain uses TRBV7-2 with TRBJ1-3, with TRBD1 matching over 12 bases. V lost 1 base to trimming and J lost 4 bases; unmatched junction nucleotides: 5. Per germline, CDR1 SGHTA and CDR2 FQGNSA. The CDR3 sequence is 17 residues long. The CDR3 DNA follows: TGTGCCAGCAGCTTAGGGGACAGGGGGCCGCGAGGAAACACCATATATTTT. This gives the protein CASSLGDRGPRGNTIYF.

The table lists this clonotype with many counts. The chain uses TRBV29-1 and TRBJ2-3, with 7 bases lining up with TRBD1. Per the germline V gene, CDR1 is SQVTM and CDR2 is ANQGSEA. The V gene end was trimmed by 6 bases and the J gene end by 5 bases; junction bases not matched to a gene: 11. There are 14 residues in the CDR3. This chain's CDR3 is CSVGLTGRGDTQYF. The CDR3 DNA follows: TGCAGCGTAGGATTGACAGGGAGAGGAGATACGCAGTATTTT.

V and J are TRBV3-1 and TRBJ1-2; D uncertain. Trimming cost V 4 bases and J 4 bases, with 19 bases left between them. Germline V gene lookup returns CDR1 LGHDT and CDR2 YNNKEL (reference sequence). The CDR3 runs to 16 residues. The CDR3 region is CASSPFRASKGYGYTF. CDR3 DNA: TGTGCCAGCAGCCCTTTTAGGGCCTCTAAGGGCTATGGCTACACCTTC.

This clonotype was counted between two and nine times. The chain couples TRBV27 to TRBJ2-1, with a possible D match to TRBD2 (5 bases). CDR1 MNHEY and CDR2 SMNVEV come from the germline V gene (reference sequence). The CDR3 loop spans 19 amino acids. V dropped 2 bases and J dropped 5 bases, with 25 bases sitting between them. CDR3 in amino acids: CASSLVGEAYDPKDNEQFF. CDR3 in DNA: TGTGCCAGCAGTTTAGTCGGGGAAGCCTACGACCCTAAGGACAATGAGCAGTTCTTC.